This TCR beta chain was observed in a study of blood T cell repertoires in COVID-19. Across the study: PBMCs, B-cell-depleted T cells, or T cells provided the cDNA or gDNA that made up the material.

TCRdb keeps only in-frame clones here, not all; method: immunoSEQ multiplex PCR. The sample holds around 65,000 clones, approximately 79% seen once. The CDR3 loop spans 15 amino acids. CDR1 and CDR2 (germline): MNHEY, SVGAGI. Trimming shortened V by 0 bases and J by 4 bases, and 10 bases separated the two germline ends. This chain uses TRBV6-5 with TRBJ2-1; D not certain. Input material: peripheral blood. This TCR was recovered from a woman of 80 years or more with active or convalescent COVID-19. CDR3 sequence: CASSYSPSLYNEQFF. CDR3 bases: TGTGCCAGCAGTTACTCCCCCTCCCTGTACAATGAGCAGTTCTTC.